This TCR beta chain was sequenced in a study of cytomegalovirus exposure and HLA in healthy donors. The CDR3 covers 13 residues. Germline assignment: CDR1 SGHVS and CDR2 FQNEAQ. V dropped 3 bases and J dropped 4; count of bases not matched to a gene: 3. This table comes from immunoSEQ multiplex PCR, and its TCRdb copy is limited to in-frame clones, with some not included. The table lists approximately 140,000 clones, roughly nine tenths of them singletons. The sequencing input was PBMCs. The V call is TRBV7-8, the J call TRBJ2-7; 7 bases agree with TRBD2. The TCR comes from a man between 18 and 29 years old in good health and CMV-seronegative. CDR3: CASSFSGTYEQYF. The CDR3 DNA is TGTGCCAGCAGCTTCAGCGGGACGTACGAGCAGTACTTC.